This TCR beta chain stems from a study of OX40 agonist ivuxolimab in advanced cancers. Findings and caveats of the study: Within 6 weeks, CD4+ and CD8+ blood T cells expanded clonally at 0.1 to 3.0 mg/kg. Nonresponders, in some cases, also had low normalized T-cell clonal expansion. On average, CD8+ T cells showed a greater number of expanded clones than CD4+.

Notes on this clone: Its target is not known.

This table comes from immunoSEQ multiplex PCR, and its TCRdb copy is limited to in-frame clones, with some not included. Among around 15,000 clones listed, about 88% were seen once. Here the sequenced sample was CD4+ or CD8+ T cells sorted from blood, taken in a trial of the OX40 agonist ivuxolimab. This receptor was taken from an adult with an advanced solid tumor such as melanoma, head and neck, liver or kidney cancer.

The CDR3 bases are TGTGCCAGCAGCTCGATGACAGGGAAGAATTCACCCCTCCACTTT. Residues: CASSSMTGKNSPLHF. The chain uses TRBV7-9 and TRBJ1-6; TRBD1 agrees at 7 bases. The CDR3 runs to 15 residues. The V gene end was trimmed by 4 bases and the J gene end by 7 bases; junction bases not matched to a gene: 7. The germline V gene encodes CDR1 SEHNR and CDR2 FQNEAQ (reference sequence).